The sequence of this TCR beta chain was determined in a study of spatial heterogeneity in lung cancer. The overall study: Raw sequencing reads included, on average, more than 8.5 appearances of each unique TCR and UMI combination. Study findings and constraints: Ubiquitous expanded tumor TCRs surfaced in blood more at resection than they did at follow-up.

There are a few counts of this clonotype. The antigen remains undetermined. This CDR3 has 15 residues. Germline assignment: CDR1 KGHSH and CDR2 LQKENI. With 7 bases removed from V and 5 bases from J, the gap between germline ends came to 20 bases. Time point of the sample: sample taken at primary tumor resection. Sequencing covered unsorted whole RNA taken from tumor, nontumor lung or frozen PBMC. Every TCR cDNA molecule bore a unique molecular identifier. TCRdb called the 5' RACE reads again in MiXCR, with one record for every CDR3 protein. The sample consists of 40,000 to 55,000 distinct CDR3 sequences, approximately 6.5% of them appearing once.

The sample here was PBMCs, taken at surgery. The rearrangement uses TRBV18 and TRBJ1-1; D is unresolved. The sequence came from a female donor with early-stage non-small cell lung cancer. The CDR3 region is CASFPTPSGNTEAFF. The DNA of the CDR3 is TGTGCCAGCTTCCCCACCCCCTCGGGGAATACTGAAGCTTTCTTT. Using reference TRBV18 and TRBJ1-1 for the parts outside the CDR3, the full variable domain is NAGVMQNPRHLVRRRGQEARLRCSPMKGHSHVYWYRQLPEEGLKFMVYLQKENIIDESGMPKERFSAEFPKEGPSILRIQQVVRGDSAAYFCASFPTPSGNTEAFFGQGTRLTVV.